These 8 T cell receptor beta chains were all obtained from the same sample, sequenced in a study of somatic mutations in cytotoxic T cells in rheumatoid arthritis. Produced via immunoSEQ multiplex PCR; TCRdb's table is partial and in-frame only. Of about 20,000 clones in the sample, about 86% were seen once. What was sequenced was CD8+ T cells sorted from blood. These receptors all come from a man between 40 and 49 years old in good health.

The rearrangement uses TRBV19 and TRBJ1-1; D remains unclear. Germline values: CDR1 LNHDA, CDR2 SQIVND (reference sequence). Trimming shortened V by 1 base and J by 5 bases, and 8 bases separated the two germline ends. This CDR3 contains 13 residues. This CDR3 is CASSIGPGTEAFF. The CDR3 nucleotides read TGTGCCAGTAGTATAGGCCCCGGAACTGAAGCTTTCTTT.

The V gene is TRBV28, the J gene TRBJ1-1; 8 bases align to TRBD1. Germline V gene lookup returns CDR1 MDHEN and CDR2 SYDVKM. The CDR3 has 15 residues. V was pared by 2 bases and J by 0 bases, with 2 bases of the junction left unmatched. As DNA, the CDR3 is TGTGCCAGCAGTTTAGACAGGGGCATGAACACTGAAGCTTTCTTT. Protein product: CASSLDRGMNTEAFF.

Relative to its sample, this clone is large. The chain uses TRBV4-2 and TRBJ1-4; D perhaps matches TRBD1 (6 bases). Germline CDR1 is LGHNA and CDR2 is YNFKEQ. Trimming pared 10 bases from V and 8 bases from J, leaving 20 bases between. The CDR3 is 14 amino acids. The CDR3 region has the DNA TGTGCCACCAGAGAGAGTGGTACAGGGGAAAAACTGTTTTTT. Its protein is CATRESGTGEKLFF.

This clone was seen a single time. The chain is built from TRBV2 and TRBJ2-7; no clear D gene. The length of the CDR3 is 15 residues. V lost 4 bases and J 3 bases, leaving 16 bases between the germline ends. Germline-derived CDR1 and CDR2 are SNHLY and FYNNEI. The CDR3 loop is CASSGPRAGIYEQYF. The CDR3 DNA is TGTGCCAGCAGTGGTCCCCGGGCCGGCATCTACGAGCAGTACTTC.

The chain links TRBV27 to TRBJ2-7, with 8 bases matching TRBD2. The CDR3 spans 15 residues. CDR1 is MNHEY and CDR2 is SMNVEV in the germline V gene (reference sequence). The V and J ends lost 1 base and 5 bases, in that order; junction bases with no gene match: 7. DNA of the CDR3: TGTGCCAGCAGTTTATTTGCGGGAGGAGAGAACGAGCAGTACTTC. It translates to CASSLFAGGENEQYF.

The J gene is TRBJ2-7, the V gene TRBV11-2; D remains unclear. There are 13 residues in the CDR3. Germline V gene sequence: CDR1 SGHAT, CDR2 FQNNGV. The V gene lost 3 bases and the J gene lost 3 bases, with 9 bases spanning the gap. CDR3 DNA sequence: TGTGCCAGCAGCTTGGCTGGGAACTACGAGCAGTACTTC. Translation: CASSLAGNYEQYF.

CDR3: CASSWATSYGYTF. The CDR3 coding sequence is TGTGCCAGCAGCTGGGCCACCAGCTATGGCTACACCTTC. This chain links TRBV11-2 with TRBJ1-2; D remains ambiguous. Germline V gene lookup returns CDR1 SGHAT and CDR2 FQNNGV. The CDR3 runs to 13 residues. Trimming took off 4 bases at V and 4 bases at J, with 10 bases between the two ends. Drawing the rest from reference TRBV11-2 and TRBJ1-2, the complete variable domain is EAGVAQSPRYKIIEKRQSVAFWCNPISGHATLYWYQQILGQGPKLLIQFQNNGVVDDSQLPKDRFSAERLKGVDSTLKIQPAKLEDSAVYLCASSWATSYGYTFGSGTRLTVV.

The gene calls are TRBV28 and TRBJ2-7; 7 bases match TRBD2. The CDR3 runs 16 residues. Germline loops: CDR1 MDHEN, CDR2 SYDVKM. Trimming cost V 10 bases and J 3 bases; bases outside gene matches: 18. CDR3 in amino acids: CATRGAFRDYNYEQYF. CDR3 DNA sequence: TGTGCCACCCGGGGCGCTTTCCGGGACTATAACTACGAGCAGTACTTC. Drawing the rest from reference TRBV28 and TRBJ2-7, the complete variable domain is DVKVTQSSRYLVKRTGEKVFLECVQDMDHENMFWYRQDPGLGLRLIYFSYDVKMKEKGDIPEGYSVSREKKERFSLILESASTNQTSMYLCATRGAFRDYNYEQYFGPGTRLTVT.